Listed below are T cell receptor beta chains from one sample, sequenced in a study of shared T cell receptors in the human thymus. The data were produced by immunoSEQ multiplex PCR, yet TCRdb's version contains in-frame clones alone and is incomplete. The profile covers about 380,000 clones, with more than 85% appearing a single time and about 0.02% taken by the ten largest. Material for sequencing was thymocytes. All receptors come from a human donor. Each CDR3 is given with its conserved first and last residue. Each record gives: V gene, J gene, D gene, clone size, CDR3 DNA, CDR3 protein. A D gene is named only where the DNA matches it firmly. Not every row has a clone size; where given, it reads once, few, many or a size class.

v_call: TRBV7-8
j_call: TRBJ2-5
d_call: TRBD1
clone_size: -
cdr3_nt: TGTGCCAGCAGCCCTGGACAGGGGCGGGTATTGGAAGAGACCCAGTACTTC
cdr3_aa: CASSPGQGRVLEETQYF

v_call: TRBV28
j_call: TRBJ2-1
d_call: TRBD2
clone_size: -
cdr3_nt: TGTGCCAGCAGTTCTCGACTAGCCGATTACAATGAGCAGTTCTTC
cdr3_aa: CASSSRLADYNEQFF

v_call: TRBV30
j_call: TRBJ2-2
d_call: TRBD2
clone_size: -
cdr3_nt: TGTGCCTGGAGGATAGCGAAGTCGGGGACTAGCGGACACCCGGGACCAATCACCGGGGAGCTGTTTTTT
cdr3_aa: CAWRIAKSGTSGHPGPITGELFF

v_call: TRBV7-2
j_call: TRBJ1-1
d_call: -
clone_size: -
cdr3_nt: TGTGCCAGCAGCTTATTCACGCTAATGAACACTGAAGCTTTCTTT
cdr3_aa: CASSLFTLMNTEAFF

v_call: TRBV5-8
j_call: TRBJ1-4
d_call: -
clone_size: -
cdr3_nt: TGTGCCAGCAGCTTGATAGCAAGGGGAGGAACTAATGAAAAACTGTTTTTT
cdr3_aa: CASSLIARGGTNEKLFF

v_call: TRBV28
j_call: TRBJ2-5
d_call: -
clone_size: -
cdr3_nt: TGTGCCAGCAGTTTAGGCGGGACGGAGACCCAGTACTTC
cdr3_aa: CASSLGGTETQYF

v_call: TRBV7-2
j_call: TRBJ2-7
d_call: TRBD1
clone_size: -
cdr3_nt: TGTGCCAGCAGCCAAGACAGGGGCCACGAGCAGTACTTC
cdr3_aa: CASSQDRGHEQYF

v_call: TRBV5-4
j_call: TRBJ2-7
d_call: -
clone_size: -
cdr3_nt: TGTGCCAGCAGCACATGGGGGGTGCAAGGCGAGCAGTACTTC
cdr3_aa: CASSTWGVQGEQYF

v_call: TRBV11-2
j_call: TRBJ1-3
d_call: -
clone_size: -
cdr3_nt: TGTGCCAGCAGCTCCTACCGACGGCGGCCTGGAAACACCATATATTTT
cdr3_aa: CASSSYRRRPGNTIYF

v_call: TRBV7-6
j_call: TRBJ2-5
d_call: TRBD1
clone_size: -
cdr3_nt: TGTGCCAGCAGCTTCGGGACAGGGAGTAGCGGTGACCTCCCTTTACAAGAGACCCAGTACTTC
cdr3_aa: CASSFGTGSSGDLPLQETQYF

v_call: TRBV6-6
j_call: TRBJ1-5
d_call: -
clone_size: -
cdr3_nt: TGTGCCAGCAGGGGGGAGGGGAGACTTAGCAATCAGCCCCAGCATTTT
cdr3_aa: CASRGEGRLSNQPQHF

v_call: TRBV7-9
j_call: TRBJ1-4
d_call: -
clone_size: -
cdr3_nt: TGTGCCAGCATCGTTGTGAGCCTAGCCGTGACTAATGAAAAACTGTTTTTT
cdr3_aa: CASIVVSLAVTNEKLFF

v_call: TRBV7-3
j_call: TRBJ2-1
d_call: -
clone_size: -
cdr3_nt: TGTGCCAGCAGCTTAACGGGGACTTCGGGGTACAATGAGCAGTTCTTC
cdr3_aa: CASSLTGTSGYNEQFF

v_call: TRBV15
j_call: TRBJ2-1
d_call: -
clone_size: -
cdr3_nt: TGTGCCACCAGCAGAGATTGGGGGACACTCTCGTGGAACTACAATGAGCAGTTCTTC
cdr3_aa: CATSRDWGTLSWNYNEQFF

v_call: TRBV11-2
j_call: TRBJ2-2
d_call: -
clone_size: -
cdr3_nt: TGTGCCAGTGGATCCGGGGAGCTGTTTTTT
cdr3_aa: CASGSGELFF

v_call: TRBV7-9
j_call: TRBJ1-2
d_call: -
clone_size: -
cdr3_nt: TGTGCCAGCAGCCCACACAGTCAACCTGGCTACACCTTC
cdr3_aa: CASSPHSQPGYTF

v_call: TRBV27
j_call: TRBJ2-2
d_call: -
clone_size: -
cdr3_nt: TGTGCCAGTGGACGGGAGTCCGGGGAGCTGTTTTTT
cdr3_aa: CASGRESGELFF

v_call: TRBV11-2
j_call: TRBJ2-5
d_call: -
clone_size: once
cdr3_nt: TGTGCCAGCAGCTCTAGTCAAGAGACCCAGTACTTC
cdr3_aa: CASSSSQETQYF

v_call: TRBV4-1
j_call: TRBJ1-4
d_call: TRBD1
clone_size: -
cdr3_nt: TGCGCCAGCAGCCAAGAGGGACAGCTCTCGAGGATGCTGTTTTTT
cdr3_aa: CASSQEGQLSRMLFF

v_call: TRBV19
j_call: TRBJ2-3
d_call: -
clone_size: once
cdr3_nt: TGTGCCAGTAGTGTCGGCACAGATACGCAGTATTTT
cdr3_aa: CASSVGTDTQYF

v_call: TRBV11-3
j_call: TRBJ2-1
d_call: TRBD1
clone_size: -
cdr3_nt: TGTGCCAGCAGCTTACGGGGGACAGGGGGAACCTCCTCCTACAATGAGCAGTTCTTC
cdr3_aa: CASSLRGTGGTSSYNEQFF

v_call: TRBV7-9
j_call: TRBJ2-2
d_call: -
clone_size: -
cdr3_nt: TGTGCCAGCAGCGAAATGTCCGGGGAGCTGTTTTTT
cdr3_aa: CASSEMSGELFF

v_call: TRBV19
j_call: TRBJ1-1
d_call: -
clone_size: -
cdr3_nt: TGTGCCAGTAGTATATCGGTTGGGGGAAAGAACACTGAAGCTTTCTTT
cdr3_aa: CASSISVGGKNTEAFF

v_call: TRBV30
j_call: TRBJ2-7
d_call: -
clone_size: -
cdr3_nt: TGTGCCCGGAGAGGAGGCTCCGCCTACGAGCAGTACTTC
cdr3_aa: CARRGGSAYEQYF

v_call: TRBV5-5
j_call: TRBJ1-5
d_call: -
clone_size: -
cdr3_nt: TGTGCCAGCAGCCTGGTAGGCGGGTTAGTGTGGAGCAATCAGCCCCAGCATTTT
cdr3_aa: CASSLVGGLVWSNQPQHF

v_call: TRBV21-1
j_call: TRBJ2-1
d_call: -
clone_size: -
cdr3_nt: TGTGCCAGCAGCAAAGCGCAGGACAGGGCACCTAAAGAGACTCAAACCTACAATGAGCAGTTCTTC
cdr3_aa: CASSKAQDRAPKETQTYNEQFF

v_call: TRBV7-2
j_call: TRBJ2-3
d_call: -
clone_size: -
cdr3_nt: TGTGCCAGCAGCTTCCTCGTGGATACGCAGTATTTT
cdr3_aa: CASSFLVDTQYF

v_call: TRBV28
j_call: TRBJ2-2
d_call: -
clone_size: -
cdr3_nt: TGTGCCAGCATTACACGACAGGTTCCTAGCGGAAACACCGGGGAGCTGTTTTTT
cdr3_aa: CASITRQVPSGNTGELFF

v_call: TRBV27
j_call: TRBJ2-3
d_call: -
clone_size: -
cdr3_nt: TGTGCCAGCAGTTTATTGGGCACCAAATATCTCACAGATACGCAGTATTTT
cdr3_aa: CASSLLGTKYLTDTQYF

v_call: TRBV30
j_call: TRBJ1-3
d_call: -
clone_size: -
cdr3_nt: TGTGCCTGGAGGGAAATTGGACGGGGGTCTGGAAACACCATATATTTT
cdr3_aa: CAWREIGRGSGNTIYF

v_call: TRBV4-3
j_call: TRBJ2-7
d_call: -
clone_size: -
cdr3_nt: TGCGCCAGCAGCCAAGCGTCCCCCGACGAGCAGTACTTC
cdr3_aa: CASSQASPDEQYF

v_call: TRBV5-1
j_call: TRBJ2-1
d_call: -
clone_size: -
cdr3_nt: TGCGCCAGCAGCTTGAGGGGGGCAAACAATGAGCAGTTCTTC
cdr3_aa: CASSLRGANNEQFF

v_call: TRBV15
j_call: TRBJ2-2
d_call: -
clone_size: -
cdr3_nt: TGTGCCACCCCGGGCGGAGACACCGGGGAGCTGTTTTTT
cdr3_aa: CATPGGDTGELFF

v_call: TRBV4-3
j_call: TRBJ2-3
d_call: -
clone_size: -
cdr3_nt: TGCGCCAGCAGCCCGGAGAAGACGACAGATACGCAGTATTTT
cdr3_aa: CASSPEKTTDTQYF

v_call: TRBV4-1
j_call: TRBJ2-1
d_call: TRBD2
clone_size: -
cdr3_nt: TGCGCCAGCAGCCAAGCATCACCTTTCAGCGGGAGGCGGAATGAGCAGTTCTTC
cdr3_aa: CASSQASPFSGRRNEQFF

v_call: TRBV18
j_call: TRBJ1-1
d_call: -
clone_size: once
cdr3_nt: TGTGCCAGCTCACCGGCGGCTCGGAGGGACACTGAAGCTTTCTTT
cdr3_aa: CASSPAARRDTEAFF

v_call: TRBV7-6
j_call: TRBJ2-3
d_call: TRBD2
clone_size: -
cdr3_nt: TGTGCCAGCAGCGAAAGAGGCGGGAGGGAGCAGGGCACAGATACGCAGTATTTT
cdr3_aa: CASSERGGREQGTDTQYF

v_call: TRBV5-3
j_call: TRBJ2-7
d_call: TRBD2
clone_size: -
cdr3_nt: TGTGCCAGAAGCTTGTTTGGGACTAGCGCCCACGAGCAGTACTTC
cdr3_aa: CARSLFGTSAHEQYF

v_call: TRBV18
j_call: TRBJ2-1
d_call: TRBD2
clone_size: -
cdr3_nt: TGTGCCAGCTCAGGGGGACTAGCGGGAGAAAATGAGCAGTTCTTC
cdr3_aa: CASSGGLAGENEQFF

v_call: TRBV5-1
j_call: TRBJ1-1
d_call: -
clone_size: -
cdr3_nt: TGCGCCAGCAGCTTGGGGGCTGAAGCTTTCTTT
cdr3_aa: CASSLGAEAFF

v_call: TRBV5-6
j_call: TRBJ2-7
d_call: TRBD1
clone_size: -
cdr3_nt: TGTGCCAGCAGCTTGGACAGGGGCTACTACGAGCAGTACTTC
cdr3_aa: CASSLDRGYYEQYF

v_call: TRBV19
j_call: TRBJ2-5
d_call: -
clone_size: -
cdr3_nt: TGTGCCAGTAGAATGAGACTACAAGAGACCCAGTACTTC
cdr3_aa: CASRMRLQETQYF

v_call: TRBV7-8
j_call: TRBJ1-1
d_call: -
clone_size: once
cdr3_nt: TGTGCCAGCAGCTTATACAGAATCCTTCACACTGAAGCTTTCTTT
cdr3_aa: CASSLYRILHTEAFF